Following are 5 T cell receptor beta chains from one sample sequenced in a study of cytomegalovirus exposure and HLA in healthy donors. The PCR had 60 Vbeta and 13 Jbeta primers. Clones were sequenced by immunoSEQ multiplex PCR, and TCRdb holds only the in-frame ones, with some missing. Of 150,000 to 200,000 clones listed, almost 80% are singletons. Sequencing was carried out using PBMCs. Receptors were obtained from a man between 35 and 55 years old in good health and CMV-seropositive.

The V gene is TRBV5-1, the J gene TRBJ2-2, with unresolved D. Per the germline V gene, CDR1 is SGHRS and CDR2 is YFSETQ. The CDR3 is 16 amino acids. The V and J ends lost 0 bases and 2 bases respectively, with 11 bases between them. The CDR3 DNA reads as TGCGCCAGCAGCTTGGTTCCGGAGTTCAACACCGGGGAGCTGTTTTTT. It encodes CASSLVPEFNTGELFF.

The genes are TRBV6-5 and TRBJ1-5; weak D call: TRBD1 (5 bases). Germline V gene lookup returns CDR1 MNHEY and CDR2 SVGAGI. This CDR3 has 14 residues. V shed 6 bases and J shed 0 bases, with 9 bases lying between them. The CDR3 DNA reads TGTGCCAGCAGGGGGCGGTATAGCAATCAGCCCCAGCATTTT. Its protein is CASRGRYSNQPQHF.

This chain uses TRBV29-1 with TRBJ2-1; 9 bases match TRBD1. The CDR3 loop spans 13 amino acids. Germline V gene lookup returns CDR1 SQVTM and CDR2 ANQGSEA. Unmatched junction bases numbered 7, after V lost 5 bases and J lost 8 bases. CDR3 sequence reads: CSVWTGEMDEQFF. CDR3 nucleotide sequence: TGCAGCGTTTGGACAGGGGAAATGGATGAGCAGTTCTTC.

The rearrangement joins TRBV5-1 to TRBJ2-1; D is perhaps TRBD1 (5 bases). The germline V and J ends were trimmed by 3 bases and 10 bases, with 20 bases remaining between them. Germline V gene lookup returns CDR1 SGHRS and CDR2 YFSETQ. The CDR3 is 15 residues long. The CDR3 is CASSSSDFQGTEQFF. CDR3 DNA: TGCGCCAGCAGCTCTTCAGACTTCCAGGGTACAGAGCAGTTCTTC.

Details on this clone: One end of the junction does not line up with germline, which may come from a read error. The CDR3 sequence is CAGSIDQTSGVSNEQFF. CDR3 DNA: TGTGCCGGTAGTATAGACCAGACTAGCGGGGTCTCGAATGAGCAGTTCTTC. The chain uses TRBV19 and TRBJ2-1; 11 bases line up with TRBD2. Germline loops: CDR1 LNHDA, CDR2 SQIVND (reference sequence). This CDR3 has 17 amino acids.